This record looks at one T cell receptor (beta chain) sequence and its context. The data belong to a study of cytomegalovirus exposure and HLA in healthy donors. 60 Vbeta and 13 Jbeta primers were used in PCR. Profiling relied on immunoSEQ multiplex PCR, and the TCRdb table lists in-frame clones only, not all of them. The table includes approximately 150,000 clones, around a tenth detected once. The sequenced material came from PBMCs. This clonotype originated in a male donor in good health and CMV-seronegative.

This chain's CDR3 is CAITNRENTEAFF. CDR3 nucleotide sequence: TGTGCCATCACGAACAGGGAGAACACTGAAGCTTTCTTT. This chain connects TRBV28 to TRBJ1-1, with a weak D call TRBD1 (6 bases). V gave up 10 bases and J gave up 1 base, with 13 bases separating them. Germline loops: CDR1 MDHEN, CDR2 SYDVKM. This CDR3 region has 13 residues.